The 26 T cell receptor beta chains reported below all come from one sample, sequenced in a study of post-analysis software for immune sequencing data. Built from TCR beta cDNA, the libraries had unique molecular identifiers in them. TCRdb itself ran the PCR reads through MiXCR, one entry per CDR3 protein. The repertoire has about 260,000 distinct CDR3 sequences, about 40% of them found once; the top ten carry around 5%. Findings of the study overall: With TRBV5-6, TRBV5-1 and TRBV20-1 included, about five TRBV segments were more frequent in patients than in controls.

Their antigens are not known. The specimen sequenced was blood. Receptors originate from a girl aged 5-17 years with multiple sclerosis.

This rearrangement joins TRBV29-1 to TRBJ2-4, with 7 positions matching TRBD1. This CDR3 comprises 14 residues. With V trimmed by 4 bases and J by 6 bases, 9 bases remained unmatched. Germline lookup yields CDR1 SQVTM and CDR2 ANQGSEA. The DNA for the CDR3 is TGCAGCGTTGCGTGGGGACAGTCCCTAAACATTCAGTACTTC. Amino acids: CSVAWGQSLNIQYF. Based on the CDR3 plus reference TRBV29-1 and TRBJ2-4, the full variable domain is SAVISQKPSRDICQRGTSLTIQCQVDSQVTMMFWYRQQPGQSLTLIATANQGSEATYESGFVIDKFPISRPNLTFSTLTVSNMSPEDSSIYLCSVAWGQSLNIQYFGAGTRLSVL.

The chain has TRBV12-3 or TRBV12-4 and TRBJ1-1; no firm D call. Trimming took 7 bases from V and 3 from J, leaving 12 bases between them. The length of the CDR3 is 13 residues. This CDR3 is CASTATWDTEAFF. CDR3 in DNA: TGTGCCAGCACCGCGACATGGGACACTGAAGCTTTCTTT.

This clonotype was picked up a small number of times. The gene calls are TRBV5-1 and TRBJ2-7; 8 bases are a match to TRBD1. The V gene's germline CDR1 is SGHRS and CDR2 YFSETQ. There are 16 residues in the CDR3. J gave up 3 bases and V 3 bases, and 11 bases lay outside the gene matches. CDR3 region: CASSSGPGQDIYEQYF. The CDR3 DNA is TGCGCCAGCAGCTCGGGACCGGGACAGGACATCTACGAGCAGTACTTC.

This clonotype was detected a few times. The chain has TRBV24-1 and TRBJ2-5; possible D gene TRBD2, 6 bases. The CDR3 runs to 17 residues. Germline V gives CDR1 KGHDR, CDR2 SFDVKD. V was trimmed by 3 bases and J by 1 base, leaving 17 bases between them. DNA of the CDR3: TGTGCCACCAGTGATCTGCCTACCTCCGGGGGCCAAGAGACCCAGTACTTC. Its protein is CATSDLPTSGGQETQYF.

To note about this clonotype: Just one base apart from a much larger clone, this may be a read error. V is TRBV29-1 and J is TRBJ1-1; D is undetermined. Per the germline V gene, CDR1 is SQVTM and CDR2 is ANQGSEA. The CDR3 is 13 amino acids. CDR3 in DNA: TGCAGCGTTGTGCGGGTAATGAACACTGGAGCTTTCTTT. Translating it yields CSVVRVMNTGAFF.

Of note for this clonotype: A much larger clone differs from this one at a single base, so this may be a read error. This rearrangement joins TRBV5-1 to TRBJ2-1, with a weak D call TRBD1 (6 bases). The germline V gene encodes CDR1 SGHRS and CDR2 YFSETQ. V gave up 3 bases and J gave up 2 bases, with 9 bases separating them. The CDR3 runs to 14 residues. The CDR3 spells CASSWDTPYNEQFF. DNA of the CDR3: TGCGCCAGCAGCTGGGACACCCCCTACAATGAGCAGTTCTTC. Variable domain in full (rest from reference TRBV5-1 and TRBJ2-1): KAGVTQTPRYLIKTRGQQVTLSCSPISGHRSVSWYQQTPGQGLQFLFEYFSETQRNKGNFPGRFSGRQFSNSRSEMNVSTLELGDSALYLCASSWDTPYNEQFFGPGTRLTVL.

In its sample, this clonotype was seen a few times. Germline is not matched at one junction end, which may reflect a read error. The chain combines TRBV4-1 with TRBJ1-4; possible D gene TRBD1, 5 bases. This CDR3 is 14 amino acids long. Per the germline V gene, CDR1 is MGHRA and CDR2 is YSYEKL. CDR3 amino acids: CAGSQDTGEEKLFF. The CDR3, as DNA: TGCGCCGGCAGCCAGGACACGGGCGAGGAAAAACTGTTTTTT.

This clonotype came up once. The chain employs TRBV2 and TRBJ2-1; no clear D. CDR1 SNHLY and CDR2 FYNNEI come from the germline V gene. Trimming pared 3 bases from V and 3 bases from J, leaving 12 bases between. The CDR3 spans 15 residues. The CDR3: CASSELQSFYNEQFF. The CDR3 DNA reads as TGTGCCAGCAGTGAGCTACAGAGCTTCTACAATGAGCAGTTCTTC. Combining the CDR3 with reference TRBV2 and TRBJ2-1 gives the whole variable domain EPEVTQTPSHQVTQMGQEVILRCVPISNHLYFYWYRQILGQKVEFLVSFYNNEISEKSEIFDDQFSVERPDGSNFTLKIRSTKLEDSAMYFCASSELQSFYNEQFFGPGTRLTVL.

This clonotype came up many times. The CDR3 sequence is CASSIRGGETQYF. CDR3 sequence (DNA): TGTGCCAGTAGTATTAGGGGGGGGGAGACCCAGTACTTC. The chain couples TRBV19 to TRBJ2-5, with D possibly being TRBD2 (7 bases). CDR1 is LNHDA, CDR2 SQIVND, per germline (reference sequence). The V end lost 3 bases, the J end lost 5 bases, and 10 bases lay between the germline ends. CDR3 length equals 13 residues. Variable domain in full (rest from reference TRBV19 and TRBJ2-5): DGGITQSPKYLFRKEGQNVTLSCEQNLNHDAMYWYRQDPGQGLRLIYYSQIVNDFQKGDIAEGYSVSREKKESFPLTVTSAQKNPTAFYLCASSIRGGETQYFGPGTRLLVL.

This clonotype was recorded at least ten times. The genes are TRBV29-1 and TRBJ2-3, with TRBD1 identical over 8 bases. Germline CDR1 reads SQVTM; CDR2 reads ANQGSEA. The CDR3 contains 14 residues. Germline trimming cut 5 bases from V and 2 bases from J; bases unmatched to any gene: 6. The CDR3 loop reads CSVRGQGTTDTQYF. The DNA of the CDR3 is TGCAGCGTTCGAGGACAGGGAACCACAGATACGCAGTATTTT.

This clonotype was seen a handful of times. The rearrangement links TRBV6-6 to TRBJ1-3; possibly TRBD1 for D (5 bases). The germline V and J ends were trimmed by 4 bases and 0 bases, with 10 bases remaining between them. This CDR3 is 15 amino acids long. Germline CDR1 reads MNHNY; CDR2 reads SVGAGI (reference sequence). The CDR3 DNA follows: TGTGCCAGCAGTTCCTACGACAGCTCTGGAAACACCATATATTTT. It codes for CASSSYDSSGNTIYF.

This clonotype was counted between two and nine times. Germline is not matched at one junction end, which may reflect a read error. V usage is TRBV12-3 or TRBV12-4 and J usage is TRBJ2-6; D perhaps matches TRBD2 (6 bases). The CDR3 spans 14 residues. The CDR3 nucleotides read TGTGCCAGCAGTCGGGACGGAGGGGCCAACGTCCGGACTTTC. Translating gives CASSRDGGANVRTF.

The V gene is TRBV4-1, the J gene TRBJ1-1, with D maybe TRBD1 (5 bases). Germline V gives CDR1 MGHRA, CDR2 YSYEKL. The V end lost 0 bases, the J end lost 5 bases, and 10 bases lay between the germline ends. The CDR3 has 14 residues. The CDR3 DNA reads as TGCGCCAGCAGCCAAGATAGGGGTGAGACTGAAGCTTTCTTT. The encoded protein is CASSQDRGETEAFF.

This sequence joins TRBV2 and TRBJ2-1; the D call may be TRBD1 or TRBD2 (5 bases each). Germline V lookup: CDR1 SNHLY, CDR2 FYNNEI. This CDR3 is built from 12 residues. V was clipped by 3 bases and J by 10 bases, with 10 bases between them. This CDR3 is CASSEWGSEQFF. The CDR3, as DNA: TGTGCCAGCAGTGAGTGGGGGTCCGAGCAGTTCTTC.

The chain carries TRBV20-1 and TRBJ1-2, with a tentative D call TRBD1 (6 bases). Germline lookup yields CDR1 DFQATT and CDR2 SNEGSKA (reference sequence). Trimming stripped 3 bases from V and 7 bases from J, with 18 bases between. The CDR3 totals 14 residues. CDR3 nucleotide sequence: TGCAGTGCTAGCGGGGGGGACATTTTGAGTGGCTACACCTTC. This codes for CSASGGDILSGYTF.

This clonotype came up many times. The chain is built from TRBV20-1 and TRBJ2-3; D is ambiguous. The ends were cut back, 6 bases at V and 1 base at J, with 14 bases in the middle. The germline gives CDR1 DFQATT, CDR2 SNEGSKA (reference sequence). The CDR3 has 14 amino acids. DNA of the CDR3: TGCAGTGCGCCGGACCGCCGAGGCACAGATACGCAGTATTTT. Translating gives CSAPDRRGTDTQYF.

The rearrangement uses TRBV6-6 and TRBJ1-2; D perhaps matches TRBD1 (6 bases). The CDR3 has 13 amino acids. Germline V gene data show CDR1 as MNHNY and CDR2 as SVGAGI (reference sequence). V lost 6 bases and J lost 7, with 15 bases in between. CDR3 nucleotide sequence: TGTGCCAGCAGGGTACAGGGTAACGCTGGCTACACCTTC. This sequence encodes CASRVQGNAGYTF.

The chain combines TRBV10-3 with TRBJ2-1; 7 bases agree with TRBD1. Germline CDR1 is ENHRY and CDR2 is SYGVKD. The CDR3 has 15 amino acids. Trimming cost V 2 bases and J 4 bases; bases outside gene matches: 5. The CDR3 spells CAISEDRDSYNEQFF. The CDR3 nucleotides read TGTGCCATCAGTGAGGACAGGGATTCTTACAATGAGCAGTTCTTC.

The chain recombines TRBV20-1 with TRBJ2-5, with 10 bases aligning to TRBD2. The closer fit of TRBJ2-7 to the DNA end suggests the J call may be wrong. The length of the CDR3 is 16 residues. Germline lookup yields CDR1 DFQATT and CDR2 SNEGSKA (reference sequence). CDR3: CSARSYQSGRVHEQYF. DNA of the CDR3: TGCAGTGCTAGATCCTATCAGAGCGGGAGGGTACACGAGCAGTACTTC.

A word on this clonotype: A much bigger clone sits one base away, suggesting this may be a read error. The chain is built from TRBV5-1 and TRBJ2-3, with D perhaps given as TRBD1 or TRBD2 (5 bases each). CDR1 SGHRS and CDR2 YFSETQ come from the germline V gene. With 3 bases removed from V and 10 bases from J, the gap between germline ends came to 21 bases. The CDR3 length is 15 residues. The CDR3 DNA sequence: TGCGCCAGCAGCTACGACGGGACCTCCTCGGATGCGCAGTATTTT. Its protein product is CASSYDGTSSDAQYF.

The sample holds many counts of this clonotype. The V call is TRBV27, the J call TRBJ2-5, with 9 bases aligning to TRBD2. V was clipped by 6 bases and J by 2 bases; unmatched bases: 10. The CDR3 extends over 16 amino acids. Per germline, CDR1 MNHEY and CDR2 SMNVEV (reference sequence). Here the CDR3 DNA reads TGTGCCAGCAGCTCTCCGAGCGGGGGGAAGCAAGAGACCCAGTACTTC. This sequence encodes CASSSPSGGKQETQYF.

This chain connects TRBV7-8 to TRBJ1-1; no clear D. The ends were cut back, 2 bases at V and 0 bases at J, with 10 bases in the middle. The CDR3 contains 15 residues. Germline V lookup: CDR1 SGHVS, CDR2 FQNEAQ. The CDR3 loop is CASSLNPEMNTEAFF. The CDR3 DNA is TGTGCCAGCAGCTTAAATCCAGAGATGAACACTGAAGCTTTCTTT.

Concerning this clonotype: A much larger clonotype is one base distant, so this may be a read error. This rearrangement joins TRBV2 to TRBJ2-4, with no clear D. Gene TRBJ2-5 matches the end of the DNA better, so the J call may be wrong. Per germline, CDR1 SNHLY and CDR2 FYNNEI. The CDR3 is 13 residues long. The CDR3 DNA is TGTGCCAGCAGTCCTGGACGTAAAGGGACCCAGTACTTC. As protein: CASSPGRKGTQYF.

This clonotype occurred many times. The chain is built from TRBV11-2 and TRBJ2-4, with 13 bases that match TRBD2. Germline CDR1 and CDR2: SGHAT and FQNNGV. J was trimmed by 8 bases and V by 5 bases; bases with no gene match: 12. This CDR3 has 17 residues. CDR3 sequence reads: CASSPRTSGGAGDIQYF. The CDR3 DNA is TGTGCCAGCAGCCCTCGAACTAGCGGGGGGGCGGGGGACATTCAGTACTTC.

The CDR3 here is CASSYREQPQHF. The DNA for the CDR3 is TGTGCCAGCAGTTACAGGGAGCAGCCCCAGCATTTT. The rearrangement links TRBV6-6 to TRBJ1-5; no reliable D call. This CDR3 spans 12 amino acids. The V and J ends lost 2 bases and 7 bases respectively, with 6 bases between them. Germline V gene lookup returns CDR1 MNHNY and CDR2 SVGAGI (reference sequence).

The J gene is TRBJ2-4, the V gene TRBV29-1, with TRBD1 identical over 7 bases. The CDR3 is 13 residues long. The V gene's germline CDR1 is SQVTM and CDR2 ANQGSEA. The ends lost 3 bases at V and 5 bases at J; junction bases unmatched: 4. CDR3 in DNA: TGCAGCGTTGAGAGGGGGCATGAAAACATTCAGTACTTC. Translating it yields CSVERGHENIQYF.